The entry below gives a single T cell receptor beta chain sequence along with its context. Its cognate antigen is unknown. This record comes from a study of T cell responses to AZD1222 COVID-19 vaccine. Notes on the study in general: In the spike-specific TCR repertoire, nearly half reportedly target unmutated variant regions. There were repertoire samples only from the period after the peak T cell response. Donors were chiefly white British, with a greater number of females, and clonal diversity was perhaps underestimated. Increased Spike-specific TCR breadth and depth were observed after two AZD1222 doses.

Germline V gene sequence: CDR1 LNHNV, CDR2 YYDKDF (reference sequence). CDR3 size: 14 residues. Trimming stripped 9 bases from V and 7 bases from J, with 20 bases between. TCRdb's copy holds only in-frame clones and misses some; the assay was immunoSEQ multiplex PCR. The sample shows 200,000 to 250,000 clones, roughly 94% of them seen only once. The V gene is TRBV15, the J gene TRBJ2-3, with D unclear. This receptor was identified in an adult who received the MenACWY meningococcal vaccine as a control. This specimen was peripheral blood, taken 28 days after the second dose of the MenACWY control vaccine. For the CDR3, the DNA is TGTGCCACGCTAAGCCCCCTTCGCTCGAATACGCAGTATTTT. Its translation: CATLSPLRSNTQYF.